The 20 T cell receptor beta chains below were found in one sample sequenced in a study of blood T cell repertoires in COVID-19. Measured with immunoSEQ multiplex PCR; TCRdb has only the in-frame clones, and not every one. The sample contains 150,000 to 200,000 clones, about 91% of which appear only once. Sequences were obtained from PBMCs or T cells enriched from blood (not recorded which). Every receptor here comes from a woman younger than 30 who had recovered from COVID-19.

CDR3 sequence reads: CASSVGTGETEAFF. CDR3 DNA sequence: TGTGCCAGCAGCGTTGGGACAGGGGAGACTGAAGCTTTCTTT. V is TRBV9 and J is TRBJ1-1; 10 positions match TRBD1. V was clipped by 2 bases and J by 5 bases; unmatched bases: 3. This CDR3 is 14 amino acids long. Germline V lookup: CDR1 SGDLS, CDR2 YYNGEE.

J is TRBJ2-7 and V is TRBV30, with 7 bases lining up with TRBD1. The V gene's germline CDR1 is GTSNPN and CDR2 SVGIG (reference sequence). CDR3 length equals 13 residues. The J segment lost 0 bases and the V segment lost 5 bases, leaving 4 bases of the junction unmatched. The CDR3 is CAWAQGVSYEQYF. Written as DNA, the CDR3 is TGTGCCTGGGCTCAGGGGGTCTCCTACGAGCAGTACTTC.

V is TRBV28 and J is TRBJ2-3; weak D call: TRBD1 (5 bases). V lost 5 bases to trimming and J lost 0 bases, with 21 bases between them. The CDR3 totals 18 residues. Germline V CDR1 and CDR2: MDHEN, SYDVKM. As DNA, the CDR3 is TGTGCCAGCAGTCAATGGACATTGGGCCGGTCTAGCACAGATACGCAGTATTTT. Its translation is CASSQWTLGRSSTDTQYF.

The chain recombines TRBV11-3 with TRBJ2-5; D is perhaps TRBD1 (6 bases). CDR3 length equals 13 residues. Germline values: CDR1 SGHNT, CDR2 YENEEA. Trimming shortened V by 5 bases and J by 3 bases, and 10 bases separated the two germline ends. CDR3 in DNA: TGTGCCAGCAGCCCAGGGGTGGAAGAGACCCAGTACTTC. This translates into CASSPGVEETQYF. Complete variable domain (other parts from reference TRBV11-3 and TRBJ2-5): EAGVVQSPRYKIIEKKQPVAFWCNPISGHNTLYWYLQNLGQGPELLIRYENEEAVDDSQLPKDRFSAERLKGVDSTLKIQPAELGDSAVYLCASSPGVEETQYFGPGTRLLVL.

The rearrangement joins TRBV3-1 (or the pseudogene TRBV3-2) to TRBJ2-1, with 9 bases lining up with TRBD2. The CDR3 is 15 amino acids. V lost 5 bases to trimming and J lost 1 base; unmatched junction nucleotides: 3. In germline, CDR1 is LGHDT, CDR2 YNNKEL (reference sequence). The DNA of the CDR3 is TGTGCCAGCAGCTCTAGCGGGAAGTCCTACAATGAGCAGTTCTTC. This sequence encodes CASSSSGKSYNEQFF.

This clone showed up many times. The chain links TRBV11-2 to TRBJ1-5, with 8 positions matching TRBD1. CDR1 SGHAT and CDR2 FQNNGV come from the germline V gene. The junction had 8 bases not matched to a gene; V was cut back by 5 bases and J by 2 bases. The CDR3 has 16 amino acids. CDR3 residues: CASSPTTGEGNQPQHF. The CDR3 DNA follows: TGTGCCAGCAGCCCCACGACAGGGGAAGGCAATCAGCCCCAGCATTTT.

The rearrangement joins TRBV6-2 or TRBV6-3 to TRBJ1-5; possible D gene TRBD1, 5 bases. This CDR3 is built from 17 residues. Per germline, CDR1 MNHEY and CDR2 SVGEGT. Trimming shortened V by 6 bases and J by 5 bases, and 23 bases separated the two germline ends. CDR3 nucleotide sequence: TGTGCCAGCAGCCCCGACCCCATAGGGGTCCCCTATCAGCCCCAGCATTTT. Protein sequence: CASSPDPIGVPYQPQHF.

The V and J genes are TRBV21-1 and TRBJ1-5; TRBD1, the D gene given by the table, was not confirmed from the DNA. TRBV21-1 is classified as a pseudogene. This CDR3 contains 13 residues. The CDR3 protein is CASRPTGLGPQHF. For the CDR3, the DNA is TGTGCCAGCAGGCCGACAGGATTGGGGCCCCAGCATTTT.

The rearrangement uses TRBV3-1 (or the pseudogene TRBV3-2) and TRBJ2-3; D unclear. The CDR3 totals 12 residues. V shed 2 bases and J shed 6 bases, with 6 bases lying between them. Looked up from germline, CDR1 is LGHDT and CDR2 is YNNKEL (reference sequence). CDR3 nucleotides: TGTGCCAGCAGCCAATCTTCTGATACGCAGTATTTT. Residues: CASSQSSDTQYF.

The chain is built from TRBV28 and TRBJ1-2, with 10 bases that match TRBD1. This CDR3 is 15 amino acids long. Germline V lookup: CDR1 MDHEN, CDR2 SYDVKM. V trimming: 7 bases; J trimming: 4 bases; junction bases outside the gene matches: 9. Here the CDR3 reads CASTWTGGGVYGYTF. As DNA, the CDR3 is TGTGCCAGCACGTGGACAGGGGGTGGGGTCTATGGCTACACCTTC.

The chain has TRBV28 and TRBJ1-2; unclear D gene. V shed 10 bases and J shed 8 bases, with 17 bases lying between them. Germline-derived CDR1 and CDR2 are MDHEN and SYDVKM. The CDR3 has 12 residues. CDR3 in DNA: TGTGCCACCGAGACACCACCGGGGGGCTACACCTTC. Encoded protein: CATETPPGGYTF.

V gene TRBV28 combines with J gene TRBJ1-5; tentative D call: TRBD1 (6 bases). The CDR3 totals 17 residues. Germline V gene lookup returns CDR1 MDHEN and CDR2 SYDVKM. The ends were cut back, 1 base at V and 2 bases at J, with 15 bases in the middle. DNA of the CDR3: TGTGCCAGCAGTTTATACGGCCCAGGGGCAGGCAATCAGCCCCAGCATTTT. Translated: CASSLYGPGAGNQPQHF.

Comments on this clone: Other DNA sequences in the same sample also yield this CDR3. The J gene is TRBJ1-5, the V gene TRBV6-5; perhaps TRBD1 as D (6 bases). Germline loops: CDR1 MNHEY, CDR2 SVGAGI. This CDR3 has 15 amino acids. Trimming shortened V by 2 bases and J by 1 base, and 9 bases separated the two germline ends. CDR3 sequence: CASSYSQGSNQPQHF. The CDR3 DNA is TGTGCCAGCAGTTACAGTCAGGGGAGCAATCAGCCCCAGCATTTT.

The genes are TRBV4-2 and TRBJ2-1; tentative D call: TRBD2 (5 bases). This CDR3 contains 15 residues. The V gene's germline CDR1 is LGHNA and CDR2 YNFKEQ. V was shortened by 0 bases and J by 7 bases, with 13 bases between the two germline ends. CDR3 bases: TGTGCCAGCAGCCAAGATCGGGATCCAAAAAATGAGCAGTTCTTC. It is translated as CASSQDRDPKNEQFF.

V usage is TRBV29-1 and J usage is TRBJ2-5; D is possibly TRBD1 (7 bases). V was cut by 5 bases and J by 5 bases, with 12 bases left in between. This CDR3 has 12 residues. From germline, CDR1 is SQVTM and CDR2 ANQGSEA. The CDR3 here is CSVPQGRETQYF. DNA of the CDR3: TGCAGCGTTCCACAGGGGAGGGAGACCCAGTACTTC. Variable domain in full (rest from reference TRBV29-1 and TRBJ2-5): SAVISQKPSRDICQRGTSLTIQCQVDSQVTMMFWYRQQPGQSLTLIATANQGSEATYESGFVIDKFPISRPNLTFSTLTVSNMSPEDSSIYLCSVPQGRETQYFGPGTRLLVL.

This sequence joins TRBV4-2 and TRBJ2-1, with 9 bases that match TRBD2. CDR1 and CDR2 (germline): LGHNA, YNFKEQ. After removal of 2 bases from V and 8 bases from J, the junction contained 7 bases not matched to a gene. The CDR3 is made up of 15 amino acids. The DNA of the CDR3 is TGTGCCAGCAGCCAACCTAGCGGGATATCGGATGAGCAGTTCTTC. It translates to CASSQPSGISDEQFF.

The rearrangement joins TRBV27 to TRBJ1-2; 10 bases agree with TRBD1. The J segment lost 5 bases and the V segment lost 5 bases, leaving 20 bases of the junction unmatched. Germline V gene lookup returns CDR1 MNHEY and CDR2 SMNVEV (reference sequence). The CDR3 is made up of 19 amino acids. The CDR3 is CASSEHRDRGPNGGYGYTF. CDR3 nucleotides: TGTGCCAGCAGTGAGCACCGGGACAGGGGCCCTAACGGGGGGTATGGCTACACCTTC.

This clone has just one count. V gene TRBV11-2 combines with J gene TRBJ2-3; 8 bases are a match to TRBD2. Germline V gives CDR1 SGHAT, CDR2 FQNNGV. The CDR3 loop spans 15 amino acids. J was trimmed by 2 bases and V by 7 bases; bases with no gene match: 8. This CDR3 is CASNPAGESTDTQYF. The DNA of the CDR3 is TGTGCCAGCAACCCAGCGGGAGAGTCCACAGATACGCAGTATTTT.

The rearrangement links TRBV25-1 to TRBJ2-1; 8 positions agree with TRBD1. CDR1 and CDR2 (germline): MGHDK, SYGVNS. The CDR3 spans 16 residues. Trimming cost V 4 bases and J 8 bases; bases outside gene matches: 13. CDR3 protein: CASSVPPGQGKDEQFF. In nucleotides, the CDR3 is TGTGCCAGCAGTGTACCTCCTGGACAGGGAAAAGATGAGCAGTTCTTC.

The chain joins TRBV28 to TRBJ1-2; D is perhaps TRBD1 (5 bases). The germline V gene encodes CDR1 MDHEN and CDR2 SYDVKM. V gave up 1 base and J gave up 5 bases, with 17 bases separating them. This CDR3 has 16 residues. This chain's CDR3 is CASSLSRGRAAYGYTF. The DNA for the CDR3 is TGTGCCAGCAGTTTATCCCGTGGCAGGGCGGCTTATGGCTACACCTTC.